This is a list of T cell receptor beta chains from one sample in a study of T cell responses to AZD1222 COVID-19 vaccine. The table came from immunoSEQ multiplex PCR; TCRdb's copy has only in-frame clones and leaves some out. The data show about 150,000 clones, 88% seen once. Here the sequenced sample was peripheral blood, taken on day 0 of MenACWY control vaccination. These receptors originate from an adult in good health. Both conserved end residues are part of each CDR3. D genes are given only for firm matches. The size entry is marked missing in some rows and otherwise reads once, few, many or a size class.

j_gene | abundance | d_gene | v_gene | CDR3aa | CDR3nt
TRBJ2-7 | . | TRBD1 | TRBV2 | CASSVTGVVGSYEQYF | TGTGCCAGCAGTGTAACAGGGGTGGTTGGCTCCTACGAGCAGTACTTC
TRBJ1-2 | . | TRBD1 | TRBV7-9 | CASSPPGQGSYGYTF | TGTGCCAGCAGTCCCCCGGGACAGGGCTCCTATGGCTACACCTTC
TRBJ1-5 | . | . | TRBV6-2/TRBV6-3 | CASSWIRLSNQPQHF | TGTGCCAGCAGTTGGATCAGATTAAGCAATCAGCCCCAGCATTTT
TRBJ2-2 | once | TRBD2 | TRBV5-1 | CASSTGTSGFFRELFF | TGCGCCAGCAGCACCGGGACTAGCGGGTTCTTTCGGGAGCTGTTTTTT
TRBJ1-3 | . | . | TRBV5-1 | CASSARDGGNTIYF | TGCGCCAGCAGCGCCCGGGACGGGGGAAACACCATATATTTT
TRBJ2-1 | few | TRBD1 | TRBV6-5 | CASRGTGGREQFF | TGTGCCAGCCGAGGGACAGGGGGACGTGAGCAGTTCTTC
TRBJ2-1 | . | TRBD2 | TRBV6-2/TRBV6-3 | CASSYRSGGYNEQFF | TGTGCCAGCAGTTATCGAAGCGGGGGCTACAATGAGCAGTTCTTC
TRBJ2-1 | . | TRBD2 | TRBV7-2 | CASSLGGSYNEQFF | TGTGCCAGCAGCTTAGGCGGGAGCTACAATGAGCAGTTCTTC
TRBJ2-5 | once | . | TRBV12-3/TRBV12-4 | CASSYGSQETQYF | TGTGCCAGCAGTTACGGGAGCCAAGAGACCCAGTACTTC
TRBJ2-1 | few | . | TRBV9 | CASSVAGSYNEQFF | TGTGCCAGCAGCGTAGCTGGCTCGTACAATGAGCAGTTCTTC
TRBJ2-7 | . | TRBD1 | TRBV6-5 | CASSYDRGYEQYF | TGTGCCAGCAGTTACGACAGGGGCTACGAGCAGTACTTC
TRBJ1-1 | . | . | TRBV23-1 | CASSHPMNTEAFF | TGCGCCAGCAGTCATCCTATGAACACTGAAGCTTTCTTT
TRBJ1-6 | . | . | TRBV6-5 | CASSTAQGRQAPLHF | TGTGCCAGCAGTACCGCACAGGGTAGGCAGGCACCCCTCCACTTT
TRBJ2-1 | . | . | TRBV2 | CASSEGLRVSDEQFF | TGTGCCAGCAGTGAAGGTCTGAGGGTTTCGGATGAGCAGTTCTTC
TRBJ2-2 | . | . | TRBV6-5 | CASSYDRWNTGELFF | TGTGCCAGCAGTTACGACAGGTGGAACACCGGGGAGCTGTTTTTT
TRBJ1-5 | . | . | TRBV7-6 | CASSPDRNQPQHF | TGTGCCAGCAGCCCAGACAGAAATCAGCCCCAGCATTTT
TRBJ1-4 | . | . | TRBV30 | CAWSHQRGANEKLFF | TGTGCCTGGAGTCATCAACGGGGGGCTAATGAAAAACTGTTTTTT
TRBJ2-1 | . | . | TRBV14 | CASSRSTINEQFF | TGTGCCAGCAGCCGTAGTACGATCAATGAGCAGTTCTTC
TRBJ2-1 | . | . | TRBV3-1/TRBV3-2 | CASSPASSNEQFF | TGTGCCAGCAGCCCGGCTTCGAGCAATGAGCAGTTCTTC
TRBJ1-6 | . | TRBD1 | TRBV4-3 | CASSQDRDSYSPLHF | TGCGCCAGCAGCCAAGATAGGGACAGTTATTCACCCCTCCACTTT
TRBJ1-5 | . | . | TRBV28 | CASSLGVSNQPQHF | TGTGCCAGCAGTTTGGGGGTTAGCAATCAGCCCCAGCATTTT
TRBJ2-5 | few | . | TRBV11-3 | CASSFSDTQETQYF | TGTGCCAGCAGCTTTAGCGACACCCAAGAGACCCAGTACTTC
TRBJ1-6 | . | TRBD1 | TRBV19 | CASSIVGQGSNSPLHF | TGTGCCAGTAGTATAGTTGGACAGGGGTCGAATTCACCCCTCCACTTT
TRBJ2-1 | . | . | TRBV12-3/TRBV12-4 | CASSLRGSNEQFF | TGTGCCAGCAGTTTACGGGGTTCCAATGAGCAGTTCTTC
TRBJ2-5 | once | . | TRBV7-2 | CASTGQPGPQETQYF | TGTGCCAGCACCGGGCAGCCGGGACCCCAAGAGACCCAGTACTTC
TRBJ1-5 | . | . | TRBV12-3/TRBV12-4 | CASEDTESMAQHF | TGTGCCAGCGAGGACACGGAGTCCATGGCCCAGCATTTT
TRBJ2-1 | once | TRBD2 | TRBV20-1 | CSATDGTKSYNEQFF | TGCAGTGCTACTGACGGGACTAAGTCCTACAATGAGCAGTTCTTC
TRBJ1-2 | . | . | TRBV6-1 | CASSEREGTWGYTF | TGTGCCAGCAGTGAAAGAGAGGGCACGTGGGGCTACACCTTC
TRBJ1-2 | . | TRBD1 | TRBV4-2 | CASSQDRGDGYTF | TGTGCCAGCAGCCAGGACAGGGGGGATGGCTACACCTTC
TRBJ1-2 | . | TRBD1 | TRBV27 | CASRTGFNYGYTF | TGTGCCAGCAGGACAGGGTTTAACTATGGCTACACCTTC
TRBJ2-7 | . | . | TRBV4-1 | CASSLGQSSFEQYF | TGCGCCAGCAGTCTTGGACAATCTTCTTTCGAGCAGTACTTC
TRBJ2-5 | . | . | TRBV7-9 | CASSLPTGSQETQYF | TGTGCCAGCAGCTTACCAACGGGAAGCCAAGAGACCCAGTACTTC
TRBJ2-5 | . | TRBD2 | TRBV2 | CASTTSGETQYF | TGTGCCAGCACGACTAGCGGAGAGACCCAGTACTTC
TRBJ1-2 | . | TRBD1 | TRBV18 | CASSWDREGGYTF | TGTGCCAGCTCATGGGACAGGGAAGGAGGCTACACCTTC
TRBJ2-5 | . | . | TRBV28 | CASSQGKETQYF | TGTGCCAGCAGTCAGGGGAAAGAGACCCAGTACTTC
TRBJ2-7 | . | TRBD2 | TRBV5-1 | CASQGLDYEQYF | TGCGCCAGCCAGGGACTAGACTACGAGCAGTACTTC
TRBJ1-2 | . | . | TRBV5-6 | CASRLTANYGYTF | TGTGCCAGCAGGTTGACAGCGAACTATGGCTACACCTTC
TRBJ2-7 | . | TRBD1 | TRBV19 | CASSDRGSIWQYF | TGTGCCAGTAGCGACAGGGGGAGTATATGGCAGTACTTC
TRBJ1-2 | . | . | TRBV6-5 | CASSYPGVQGNYGYTF | TGTGCCAGCAGTTACCCCGGAGTACAGGGCAACTATGGCTACACCTTC
TRBJ1-1 | . | . | TRBV5-1 | CASSFLPTNTEAFF | TGCGCCAGCAGCTTTTTACCCACGAACACTGAAGCTTTCTTT
TRBJ1-2 | . | . | TRBV7-3 | CASSPDRGYGYTF | TGTGCCAGCAGTCCTGATCGGGGGTATGGCTACACCTTC
TRBJ2-7 | . | . | TRBV11-2 | CASTAGDYEQYF | TGTGCCAGCACCGCCGGGGACTACGAGCAGTACTTC
TRBJ1-2 | . | . | TRBV5-1 | CASSLDVGANYGYTF | TGCGCCAGCAGCTTGGATGTGGGCGCGAACTATGGCTACACCTTC
TRBJ2-3 | . | . | TRBV19 | CASSLNRVGVTDTQYF | TGTGCCAGTAGTCTAAACAGGGTGGGAGTCACAGATACGCAGTATTTT
TRBJ2-1 | few | . | TRBV6-5 | CASSRSFSYNEQFF | TGTGCCAGCAGTCGAAGCTTCTCCTACAATGAGCAGTTCTTC
TRBJ1-1 | . | . | TRBV5-4 | CASSPMASGGRTEAFF | TGTGCCAGCAGCCCTATGGCGAGCGGTGGTAGAACTGAAGCTTTCTTT
TRBJ2-7 | . | . | TRBV3-1/TRBV3-2 | CASSLWTENQYF | TGTGCCAGCAGCCTTTGGACGGAGAATCAGTACTTC
TRBJ1-1 | . | . | TRBV11-3 | CASSRARGGLNTEAFF | TGTGCCAGCTCCAGAGCCAGGGGAGGTTTGAACACTGAAGCTTTCTTT
TRBJ1-1 | once | TRBD1 | TRBV7-2 | CASSFQGGTEAFF | TGTGCCAGCAGCTTTCAGGGGGGCACTGAAGCTTTCTTT
TRBJ2-3 | . | TRBD1 | TRBV29-1 | CSGDSSTDTQYF | TGCAGCGGGGACAGTAGCACAGATACGCAGTATTTT
TRBJ1-1 | . | TRBD1 | TRBV3-1/TRBV3-2 | CASSQDRAATEAFF | TGTGCCAGCAGCCAGGACAGGGCCGCAACTGAAGCTTTCTTT
TRBJ1-1 | . | . | TRBV11-2 | CASSLYPGYTEAFF | TGTGCCAGCAGCTTATACCCGGGCTACACTGAAGCTTTCTTT
TRBJ2-1 | . | . | TRBV2 | CASSGVSQGSYNEQFF | TGTGCCAGCAGTGGTGTCTCTCAGGGGTCCTACAATGAGCAGTTCTTC